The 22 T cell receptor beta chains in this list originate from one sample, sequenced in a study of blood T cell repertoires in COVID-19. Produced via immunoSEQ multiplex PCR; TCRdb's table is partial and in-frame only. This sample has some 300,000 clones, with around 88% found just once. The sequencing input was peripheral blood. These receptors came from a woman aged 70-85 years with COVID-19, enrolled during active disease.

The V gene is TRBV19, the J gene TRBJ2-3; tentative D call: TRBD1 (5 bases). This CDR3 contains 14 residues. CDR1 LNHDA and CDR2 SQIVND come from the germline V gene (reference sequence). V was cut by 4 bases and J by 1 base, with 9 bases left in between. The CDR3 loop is CASSTRGGTDTQYF. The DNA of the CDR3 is TGTGCCAGTAGTACTAGGGGTGGCACAGATACGCAGTATTTT.

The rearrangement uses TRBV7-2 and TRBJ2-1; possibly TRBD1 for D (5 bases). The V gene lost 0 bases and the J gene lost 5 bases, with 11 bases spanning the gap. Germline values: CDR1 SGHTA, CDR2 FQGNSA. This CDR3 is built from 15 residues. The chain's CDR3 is CASSLADTGHNEQFF. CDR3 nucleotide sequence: TGTGCCAGCAGCTTAGCGGATACAGGCCACAATGAGCAGTTCTTC.

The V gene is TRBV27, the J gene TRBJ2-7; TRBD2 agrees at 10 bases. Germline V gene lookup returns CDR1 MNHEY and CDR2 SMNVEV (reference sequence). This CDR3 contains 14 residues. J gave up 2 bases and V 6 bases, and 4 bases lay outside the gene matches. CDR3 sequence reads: CASSTSGVAYEQYF. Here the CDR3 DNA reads TGTGCCAGCAGCACTAGCGGGGTTGCCTACGAGCAGTACTTC.

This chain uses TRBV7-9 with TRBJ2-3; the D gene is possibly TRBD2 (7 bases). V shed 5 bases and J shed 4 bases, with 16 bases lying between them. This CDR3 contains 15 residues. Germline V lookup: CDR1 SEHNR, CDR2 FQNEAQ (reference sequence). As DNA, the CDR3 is TGTGCCAGCAGCCGTACCTGGGGGGGCGCAGATACGCAGTATTTT. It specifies CASSRTWGGADTQYF.

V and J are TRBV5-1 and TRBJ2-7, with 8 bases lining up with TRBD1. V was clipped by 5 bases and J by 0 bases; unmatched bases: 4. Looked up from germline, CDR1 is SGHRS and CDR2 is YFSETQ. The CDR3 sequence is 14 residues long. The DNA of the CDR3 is TGCGCCAGCAGGCCTACAGGGGGCTCCTACGAGCAGTACTTC. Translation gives CASRPTGGSYEQYF.

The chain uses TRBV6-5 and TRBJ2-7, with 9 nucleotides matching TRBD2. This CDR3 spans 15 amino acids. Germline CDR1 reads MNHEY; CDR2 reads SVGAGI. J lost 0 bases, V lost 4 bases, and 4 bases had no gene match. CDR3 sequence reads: CASSLAGDLSYEQYF. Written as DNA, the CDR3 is TGTGCCAGCAGTTTAGCGGGGGACCTCTCCTACGAGCAGTACTTC.

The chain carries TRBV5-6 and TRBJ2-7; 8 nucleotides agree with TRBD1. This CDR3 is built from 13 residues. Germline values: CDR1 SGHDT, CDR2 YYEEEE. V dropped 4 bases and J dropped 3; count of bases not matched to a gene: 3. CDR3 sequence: CASSADRVYEQYF. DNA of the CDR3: TGTGCCAGCAGCGCGGACAGGGTCTACGAGCAGTACTTC. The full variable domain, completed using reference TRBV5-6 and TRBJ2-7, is DAGVTQSPTHLIKTRGQQVTLRCSPKSGHDTVSWYQQALGQGPQFIFQYYEEEERQRGNFPDRFSGHQFPNYSSELNVNALLLGDSALYLCASSADRVYEQYFGPGTRLTVT.

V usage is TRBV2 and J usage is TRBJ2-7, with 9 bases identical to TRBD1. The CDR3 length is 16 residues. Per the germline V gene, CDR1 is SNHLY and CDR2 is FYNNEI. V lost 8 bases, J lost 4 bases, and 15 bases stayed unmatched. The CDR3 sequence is CASGGDRDNSKYEQYF. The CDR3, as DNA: TGTGCCAGCGGCGGGGACAGGGATAATTCAAAGTACGAGCAGTACTTC.

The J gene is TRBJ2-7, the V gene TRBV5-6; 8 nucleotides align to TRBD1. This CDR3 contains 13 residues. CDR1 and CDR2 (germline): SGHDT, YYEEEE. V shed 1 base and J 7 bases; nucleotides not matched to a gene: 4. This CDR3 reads CASSLPGGREQYF. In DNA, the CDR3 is TGTGCCAGCAGCTTGCCAGGGGGCAGGGAGCAGTACTTC.

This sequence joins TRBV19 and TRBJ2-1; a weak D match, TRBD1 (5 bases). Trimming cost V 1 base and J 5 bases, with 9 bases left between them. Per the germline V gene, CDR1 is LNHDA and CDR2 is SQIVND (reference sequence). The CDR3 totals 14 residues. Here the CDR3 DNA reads TGTGCCAGTAGTATAGCCGGACACAACAATGAGCAGTTCTTC. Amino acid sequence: CASSIAGHNNEQFF.

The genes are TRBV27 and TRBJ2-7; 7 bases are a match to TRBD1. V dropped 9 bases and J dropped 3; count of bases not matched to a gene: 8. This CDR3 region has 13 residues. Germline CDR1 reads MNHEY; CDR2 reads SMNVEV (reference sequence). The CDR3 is CASRPGGDYEQYF. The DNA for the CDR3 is TGTGCCAGTAGACCAGGGGGAGACTACGAGCAGTACTTC.

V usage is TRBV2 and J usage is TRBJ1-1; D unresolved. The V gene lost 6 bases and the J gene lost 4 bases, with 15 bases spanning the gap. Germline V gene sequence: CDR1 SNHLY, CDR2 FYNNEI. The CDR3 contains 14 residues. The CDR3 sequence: CASSPIGGSTEAFF. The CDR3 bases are TGTGCCAGCAGCCCAATAGGAGGGTCCACTGAAGCTTTCTTT.

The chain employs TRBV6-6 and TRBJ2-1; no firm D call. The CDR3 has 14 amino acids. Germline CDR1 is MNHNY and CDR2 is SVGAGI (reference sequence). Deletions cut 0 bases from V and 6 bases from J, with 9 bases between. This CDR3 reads CASSYSRQLNEQFF. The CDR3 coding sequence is TGTGCCAGCAGTTACTCGAGGCAGCTCAATGAGCAGTTCTTC.

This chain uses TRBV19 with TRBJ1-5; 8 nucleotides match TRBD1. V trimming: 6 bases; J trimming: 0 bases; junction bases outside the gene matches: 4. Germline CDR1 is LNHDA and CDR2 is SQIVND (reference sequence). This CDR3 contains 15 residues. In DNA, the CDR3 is TGTGCCAGTAGGGAGACAGGGGCTAGCAATCAGCCCCAGCATTTT. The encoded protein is CASRETGASNQPQHF.

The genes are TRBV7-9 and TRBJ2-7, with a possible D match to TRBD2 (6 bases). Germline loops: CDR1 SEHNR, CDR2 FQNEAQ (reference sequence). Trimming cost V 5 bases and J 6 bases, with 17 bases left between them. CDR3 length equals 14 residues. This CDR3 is CASSPSLLALEQYF. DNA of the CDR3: TGTGCCAGCAGCCCGAGCCTACTAGCTCTCGAGCAGTACTTC. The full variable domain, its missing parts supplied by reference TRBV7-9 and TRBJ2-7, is DTGVSQNPRHKITKRGQNVTFRCDPISEHNRLYWYRQTLGQGPEFLTYFQNEAQLEKSRLLSDRFSAERPKGSFSTLEIQRTEQGDSAMYLCASSPSLLALEQYFGPGTRLTVT.

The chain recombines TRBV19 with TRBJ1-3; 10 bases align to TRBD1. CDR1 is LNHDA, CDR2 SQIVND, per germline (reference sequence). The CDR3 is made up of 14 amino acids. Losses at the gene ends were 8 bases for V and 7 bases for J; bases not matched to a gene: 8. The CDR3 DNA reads TGTGCCAGTCGACAGGACAGGGGGGCGAACACCATATATTTT. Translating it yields CASRQDRGANTIYF.

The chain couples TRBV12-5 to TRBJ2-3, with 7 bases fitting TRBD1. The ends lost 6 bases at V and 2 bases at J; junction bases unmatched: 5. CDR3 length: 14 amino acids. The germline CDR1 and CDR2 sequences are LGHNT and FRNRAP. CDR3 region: CASGQGKNTDTQYF. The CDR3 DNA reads TGTGCTAGTGGACAGGGGAAGAACACAGATACGCAGTATTTT.

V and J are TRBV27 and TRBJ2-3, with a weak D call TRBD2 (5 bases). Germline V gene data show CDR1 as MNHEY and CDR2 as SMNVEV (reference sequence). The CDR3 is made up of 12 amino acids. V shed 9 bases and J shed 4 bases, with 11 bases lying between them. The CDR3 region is CARPSKPDTQYF. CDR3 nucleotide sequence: TGTGCCAGACCTAGCAAGCCAGATACGCAGTATTTT.

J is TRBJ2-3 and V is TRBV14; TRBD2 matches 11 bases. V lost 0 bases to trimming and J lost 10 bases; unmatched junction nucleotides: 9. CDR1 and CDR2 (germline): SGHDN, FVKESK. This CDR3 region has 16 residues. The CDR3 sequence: CASSQDWPSGGLSQYF. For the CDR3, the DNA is TGTGCCAGCAGCCAAGATTGGCCTAGCGGGGGGCTCTCGCAGTATTTT.

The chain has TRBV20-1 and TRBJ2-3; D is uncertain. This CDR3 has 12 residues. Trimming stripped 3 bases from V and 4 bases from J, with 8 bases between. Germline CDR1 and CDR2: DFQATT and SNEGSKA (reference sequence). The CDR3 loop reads CSASRLADTQYF. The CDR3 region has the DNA TGCAGTGCTAGTAGACTGGCAGATACGCAGTATTTT.

CDR3 protein: CASSAGGWAFF. DNA of the CDR3: TGCGCCAGCAGCGCGGGCGGATGGGCTTTCTTT. The chain has TRBV4-1 and TRBJ1-1, with D hard to call. The CDR3 runs 11 residues. Per germline, CDR1 MGHRA and CDR2 YSYEKL. Trimming removed 5 bases at V and 11 bases at J, with 12 bases between.

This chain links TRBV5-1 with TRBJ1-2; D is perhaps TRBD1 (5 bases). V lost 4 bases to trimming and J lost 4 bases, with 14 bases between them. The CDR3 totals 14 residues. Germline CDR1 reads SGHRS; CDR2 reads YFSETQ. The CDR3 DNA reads TGCGCCAGCAGCGCTGCAGGGAACGTCTATGGCTACACCTTC. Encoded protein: CASSAAGNVYGYTF.